The clone carrying this TCR beta chain has a handful of counts. The CDR3 is 17 residues long. V lost 1 base to trimming and J lost 0 bases; unmatched junction nucleotides: 6. Germline V CDR1 and CDR2: LGHNT, FRNRAP. Original data processing: The authors estimated nucleated cell counts from reference gene primer amplification. TCRdb keeps only in-frame clones here, not all; method: immunoSEQ multiplex PCR. V and J calls and clone size come straight from that table; D and trimming were deduced from the DNA. Here the sample spans approximately 63,000 clones, roughly 89% being singletons. The entry originates in a study of blood T cell repertoires in COVID-19. Study summary: Acute-phase and convalescent COVID-19 samples originated in the United States, Italy and Spain. T cells, B-cell-depleted T cells, or PBMCs supplied cDNA or gDNA.

The TCR originated in a woman of 80 years or more with acute or convalescent COVID-19. The V and J genes are TRBV12-5 and TRBJ2-1, with TRBD2 matching over 7 bases. Sequenced: peripheral blood. In DNA form, the CDR3 reads TGTGCTAGTGGTTTGGGGGCGGGAGATTCCTCCTACAATGAGCAGTTCTTC. Residues: CASGLGAGDSSYNEQFF.